The T cell receptor beta chain under discussion was sequenced for a study of blood T cell repertoires in COVID-19. Study as a whole: Whether acute or convalescent, the COVID-19 samples came from the United States, Italy and Spain. PBMCs, B-cell-depleted T cells, or T cells provided the cDNA or gDNA that made up the material.

Comment on this clone: One junction end does not reproduce the germline sequence, and a read error may be involved. The same CDR3 is also encoded by other DNA sequences in this sample.

Germline CDR1 is LGHDT and CDR2 is YNNKEL (reference sequence). This CDR3 region has 13 residues. Original handling: Amplifying reference gene primers gave estimates of nucleated cell counts. Generated by immunoSEQ multiplex PCR, the TCRdb table keeps only in-frame clones and is missing some. V, J and clone size were drawn from that table, and D and trimming were deduced from the DNA. The sample carries some 260,000 clones, about 80% recorded once. Sequencing was performed on peripheral blood. The TCR originated in a woman aged 80 or older with acute or convalescent COVID-19. V and J are TRBV3-1 (or the pseudogene TRBV3-2) and TRBJ1-1, with D unclear. The CDR3 coding sequence is TGTGCCAGCAGTCAAGGAGGTGGCACTGAAGCTTTCTTT. Protein sequence: CASSQGGGTEAFF.